This is a list of T cell receptor beta chains from one sample in a study of Ad26.COV2.S vaccination and SARS-CoV-2 variants. TCRdb keeps only in-frame clones here, not all; method: immunoSEQ multiplex PCR. The sample contains over 90,000 clones, roughly 80% of which appear only once. The material was peripheral blood, obtained after recovery from COVID-19. These receptors were collected from a human donor who had recovered from COVID-19. CDR3s leave out the opening cysteine and the closing phenylalanine or tryptophan.

V: TRBV7-2; J: TRBJ2-7; CDR3: ASSDNSGGPYEQY
V: TRBV3-1/TRBV3-2; J: TRBJ1-4; CDR3: ASSHSTGYRGKLF
V: TRBV9; J: TRBJ2-7; CDR3: ASSVETSGTYEQY
V: TRBV6-5; J: TRBJ1-5; CDR3: AAGGTGDGNQPQH
V: TRBV5-4; J: TRBJ1-2; CDR3: ASSLLGNYGYT
V: TRBV6-5; J: TRBJ2-7; CDR3: ASRRTSGNYEQY
V: TRBV7-3; J: TRBJ2-1; CDR3: ASSLIPGDNEQF
V: TRBV4-1; J: TRBJ2-6; CDR3: ASSTANVLT
V: TRBV15; J: TRBJ1-1; CDR3: ATTQGRFLAEAF
V: TRBV2; J: TRBJ2-5; CDR3: ASSEVGNQETQY
V: TRBV28; J: TRBJ1-5; CDR3: ASSLPGRENQPQH
V: TRBV6-6; J: TRBJ2-3; CDR3: ASRERQVRADTQY
V: TRBV11-3; J: TRBJ2-3; CDR3: ASSLQEDLTQY
V: TRBV25-1; J: TRBJ1-1; CDR3: ASSDIGVRTEAF
V: TRBV28; J: TRBJ1-5; CDR3: ASSGGNQPQH
V: TRBV5-4; J: TRBJ2-7; CDR3: ASSPGPGTANSYEQY
V: TRBV10-1; J: TRBJ2-7; CDR3: ASSNSGGLHEQY
V: TRBV2; J: TRBJ2-5; CDR3: ASRRSQVKGETQY
V: TRBV5-1; J: TRBJ2-1; CDR3: ASSPLGGSGGAREQF
V: TRBV7-2; J: TRBJ2-7; CDR3: ASSPPSGQGYEQY
V: TRBV30; J: TRBJ2-7; CDR3: AWRRSSYEQY
V: TRBV6-1; J: TRBJ2-7; CDR3: ASSEEQGNYEQY
V: TRBV27; J: TRBJ1-1; CDR3: ASSFWGSDTEAF
V: TRBV12-3/TRBV12-4; J: TRBJ2-7; CDR3: ASRQQGGYEQY
V: TRBV5-4; J: TRBJ2-1; CDR3: ASSLPGPNNEQF
V: TRBV13; J: TRBJ1-2; CDR3: ASSLRRVGYT
V: TRBV5-6; J: TRBJ2-7; CDR3: ASSAGTYEQY
V: TRBV7-2; J: TRBJ2-7; CDR3: ASSVNSGQHYEQY